The present T cell receptor (beta chain) was sequenced within a study of molecular identifiers for immune sequencing clone quantification. At the level of the study: In replicates, RNA from approximately 20,000 or 100,000 naive CD8 cells was split five ways, four sequenced.

This clonotype appeared a few times. A read error is possible here, since a much larger clone lies one base away. This CDR3 comprises 12 residues. CDR1 is MDHEN, CDR2 SYDVKM, per germline. Preparation of the bulk TCR libraries relied on previously described methods and listed TCR primers. TCRdb called the PCR reads again in MiXCR, with one record for every CDR3 protein. Of 460,000 or so distinct CDR3 sequences listed, 25% are singletons. V is TRBV28 and J is TRBJ2-3; unclear D gene. This TCR derives from a human donor in good health. Some libraries in this study had Jurkat cell RNA spiked in. Sequencing was carried out using naive CD8+ T cells from blood, with Jurkat cell RNA spiked in. As to subset: FACS-sorted CD8+CD4-CCR7+CD45RA+ naive T cells. The CDR3 nucleotides are TGTGTCAGCAGATATGGGACAGATACGCAGTATTTT. It encodes CVSRYGTDTQYF.